This TCR beta chain was identified in a study of blood T cell repertoires in COVID-19. The CDR3 has 15 amino acids. With 2 bases clipped from V and 9 bases from J, the junction kept 8 bases outside the gene matches. CDR1 is LGHDT and CDR2 is YNNKEL in the germline V gene (reference sequence). TCRdb's table, derived via immunoSEQ multiplex PCR, lists solely in-frame clones and lacks some. In the table there are some 130,000 clones, almost 70% of which are singletons. J is TRBJ2-7 and V is TRBV3-1 (or the pseudogene TRBV3-2); the match to TRBD1 covers 12 bases. The sequenced material came from peripheral blood. The TCR was taken from a woman in her seventies with acute or convalescent COVID-19. The CDR3 loop reads CASSQTGTGGYRQYF. The CDR3 DNA reads as TGTGCCAGCAGCCAAACCGGGACAGGGGGCTATAGGCAGTACTTC.